The 14 T cell receptor beta chains reported below all come from one sample, sequenced in a study of identical twins. TCRdb re-analysed the 5' RACE reads in MiXCR, keeping a single row per CDR3 protein. The sample records about 810,000 distinct CDR3 sequences, roughly 12% being singletons. Separately, the same data were catalogued under a study of yellow fever vaccine responses in identical twins.

Sequenced: PBMCs. The source of these receptors is a woman under 30 in good health.

This clonotype was seen repeatedly, ten times or more. V usage is TRBV25-1 and J usage is TRBJ2-1; D unclear. V lost 7 bases to trimming and J lost 8 bases, with 18 bases between them. Germline V gives CDR1 MGHDK, CDR2 SYGVNS. This CDR3 has 14 amino acids. In nucleotides, the CDR3 is TGTGCCAGCACCGCAAAAATTGACGCGTATGAGCAGTTCTTC. This translates into CASTAKIDAYEQFF.

This clonotype was detected a few times. The V gene is TRBV20-1, the J gene TRBJ2-1; TRBD2 aligns across 10 bases. Germline V gene sequence: CDR1 DFQATT, CDR2 SNEGSKA (reference sequence). This CDR3 is built from 15 residues. The V gene end was trimmed by 2 bases and the J gene end by 4 bases; junction bases not matched to a gene: 5. This CDR3 is CSARPRTSGYNEQFF. For the CDR3, the DNA is TGCAGTGCTAGACCTAGGACTAGCGGATACAATGAGCAGTTCTTC.

This clonotype was counted a few times. The DNA for the CDR3 is TGTGCCAGCAGCACTAGTCCCGGGACAGATTATGGCTACACCTTC. Residues: CASSTSPGTDYGYTF. This chain connects TRBV7-9 to TRBJ1-2, with 7 bases aligning to TRBD1. The CDR3 has 15 amino acids. Germline lookup yields CDR1 SEHNR and CDR2 FQNEAQ (reference sequence). The ends lost 5 bases at V and 5 bases at J; junction bases unmatched: 11.

The chain has TRBV29-1 and TRBJ2-1, with D perhaps matching TRBD2 (6 bases). V gave up 1 base and J gave up 12 bases, with 13 bases separating them. The CDR3 has 12 amino acids. CDR1 and CDR2 from the germline V gene are SQVTM and ANQGSEA. CDR3 loop: CSVEVSLGGQFF. The CDR3 DNA reads as TGCAGCGTTGAAGTTAGTTTGGGGGGGCAGTTCTTC.

This clonotype was observed a few times. J is TRBJ2-5 and V is TRBV5-6; D unresolved. Germline CDR1 and CDR2: SGHDT and YYEEEE. CDR3 length: 14 amino acids. V was cut by 4 bases and J by 5 bases, with 15 bases left in between. The CDR3 sequence is CASSVRGAGETQYF. The CDR3 nucleotides read TGTGCCAGCAGCGTTAGAGGTGCTGGGGAGACCCAGTACTTC.

In its sample, this clonotype was seen a few times. The J gene is TRBJ2-7, the V gene TRBV20-1, with TRBD2 matching 13 bases. Germline V gene sequence: CDR1 DFQATT, CDR2 SNEGSKA (reference sequence). V trimming: 3 bases; J trimming: 2 bases; junction bases outside the gene matches: 4. This CDR3 has 15 residues. The CDR3 bases are TGCAGTGCTAGGGACGGGACTAGCGGGGCCTACGAGCAGTACTTC. As protein: CSARDGTSGAYEQYF.

This clonotype was found a few times. The chain has TRBV20-1 and TRBJ1-3; perhaps TRBD1 as D (5 bases). The V end lost 1 base, the J end lost 3 bases, and 10 bases lay between the germline ends. This CDR3 is 14 amino acids long. Germline CDR1 reads DFQATT; CDR2 reads SNEGSKA (reference sequence). CDR3 amino acids: CSARGGTGGNTIYF. The CDR3 DNA is TGCAGTGCTAGAGGAGGGACTGGTGGAAACACCATATATTTT.

This clonotype was counted between two and nine times. V is TRBV20-1 and J is TRBJ2-7, with a possible D match to TRBD1 (6 bases). CDR3 length: 15 amino acids. The V gene lost 0 bases and the J gene lost 8 bases, with 20 bases spanning the gap. Germline V CDR1 and CDR2: DFQATT, SNEGSKA (reference sequence). This CDR3 reads CSAREKGYSTGQQYV. The CDR3 bases are TGCAGTGCTAGAGAGAAGGGCTACTCGACAGGCCAGCAGTACGTC.

This clonotype has a count of ten or more. The chain is built from TRBV2 and TRBJ2-7, with TRBD1 as a possible D gene (6 bases). This CDR3 spans 14 amino acids. CDR1 SNHLY and CDR2 FYNNEI come from the germline V gene. The germline V and J ends were trimmed by 2 bases and 5 bases, with 13 bases remaining between them. The CDR3 sequence: CASSELGAFDEQYF. The CDR3 DNA sequence: TGTGCCAGCAGTGAATTGGGGGCGTTTGACGAGCAGTACTTC.

The table lists this clonotype with a few counts. This chain uses TRBV28 with TRBJ2-1, with D tentatively TRBD2 (6 bases). V was cut by 6 bases and J by 4 bases, with 19 bases left in between. Germline-derived CDR1 and CDR2 are MDHEN and SYDVKM. The CDR3 is 16 residues long. The CDR3 nucleotides are TGTGCCAGCAGCCCACCCCCTAGAGCGGGTTACAATGAGCAGTTCTTC. This codes for CASSPPPRAGYNEQFF.

V and J are TRBV7-9 and TRBJ2-3, with D tentatively TRBD1 (6 bases). Per the germline V gene, CDR1 is SEHNR and CDR2 is FQNEAQ (reference sequence). Trimming pared 7 bases from V and 1 base from J, leaving 12 bases between. The CDR3 totals 14 residues. This chain's CDR3 is CASTRQAGTDTQYF. CDR3 DNA sequence: TGTGCCAGCACCCGACAGGCCGGCACAGATACGCAGTATTTT.

This clonotype was seen at least ten times. The V and J genes are TRBV3-1 and TRBJ2-5; 14 bases agree with TRBD2. CDR1 is LGHDT and CDR2 is YNNKEL in the germline V gene (reference sequence). The CDR3 has 17 amino acids. V lost 4 bases, J lost 2 bases, and 6 bases stayed unmatched. The CDR3 reads CASSPVRTSGGQETQYF. The CDR3 DNA sequence: TGTGCCAGCAGCCCCGTCCGGACTAGCGGGGGGCAAGAGACCCAGTACTTC.

The chain is built from TRBV7-6 and TRBJ2-2, with D hard to call. This CDR3 has 14 amino acids. CDR1 is SGHVS and CDR2 is FNYEAQ in the germline V gene. V lost 3 bases and J 3 bases, leaving 8 bases between the germline ends. This chain's CDR3 is CASSFGPYTGELFF. The CDR3 region has the DNA TGTGCCAGCAGCTTTGGGCCATACACCGGGGAGCTGTTTTTT.

This clonotype has a single count. The rearrangement links TRBV6-5 to TRBJ2-1, with TRBD2 matching over 9 bases. Losses at the gene ends were 0 bases for V and 7 bases for J; bases not matched to a gene: 10. The CDR3 length is 17 residues. Germline-derived CDR1 and CDR2 are MNHEY and SVGAGI. CDR3 region: CASSYSPLAGGQNEQFF. The CDR3 region has the DNA TGTGCCAGCAGTTACTCCCCCCTCGCGGGGGGGCAGAATGAGCAGTTCTTC.